This passage covers 25 T cell receptor beta chains from one sample sequenced in a study of blood T cell repertoires in COVID-19. Clones were read by immunoSEQ multiplex PCR, and TCRdb kept only the in-frame ones, dropping some. The data hold about 230,000 clones, with 70% to 85% observed a single time. The sample was PBMCs or T cells enriched from blood (not recorded which). The receptor source for this set is a man aged 55-75 years who had recovered from COVID-19.

This clone was counted a single time. The J gene is TRBJ1-2, the V gene TRBV18, with D uncertain. V was trimmed by 0 bases and J by 2 bases, leaving 10 bases between them. The CDR3 spans 15 residues. Germline-derived CDR1 and CDR2 are KGHSH and LQKENI. CDR3 sequence: CASSPPVGLNYGYTF. CDR3 DNA sequence: TGTGCCAGCTCACCACCTGTCGGACTGAACTATGGCTACACCTTC. Variable domain in full (rest from reference TRBV18 and TRBJ1-2): NAGVMQNPRHLVRRRGQEARLRCSPMKGHSHVYWYRQLPEEGLKFMVYLQKENIIDESGMPKERFSAEFPKEGPSILRIQQVVRGDSAAYFCASSPPVGLNYGYTFGSGTRLTVV.

The chain combines TRBV3-1 (or the pseudogene TRBV3-2) with TRBJ1-4, with 7 positions matching TRBD1. Per germline, CDR1 LGHDT and CDR2 YNNKEL (reference sequence). The junction had 4 bases not matched to a gene; V was cut back by 1 base and J by 5 bases. The CDR3 contains 15 residues. The CDR3 loop reads CASSQGDRANEKLFF. The CDR3 DNA follows: TGTGCCAGCAGCCAAGGAGACAGGGCCAATGAAAAACTGTTTTTT.

The chain couples TRBV29-1 to TRBJ1-1, with TRBD1 identical over 7 bases. The germline gives CDR1 SQVTM, CDR2 ANQGSEA. J was trimmed by 3 bases and V by 4 bases; bases with no gene match: 5. The CDR3 is made up of 13 amino acids. CDR3 protein: CSVADQGDTEAFF. The DNA of the CDR3 is TGCAGCGTTGCCGATCAGGGGGACACTGAAGCTTTCTTT.

The rearrangement joins TRBV12-3 or TRBV12-4 to TRBJ1-3; D not certain. This CDR3 is built from 11 residues. Trimming removed 2 bases at V and 7 bases at J, with 3 bases between. The CDR3 DNA follows: TGTGCCAGCAGTTTATCTAACACCATATATTTT. Protein product: CASSLSNTIYF.

V and J are TRBV5-6 and TRBJ2-7, with 9 positions matching TRBD1. The V gene's germline CDR1 is SGHDT and CDR2 YYEEEE. V lost 2 bases to trimming and J lost 1 base; unmatched junction nucleotides: 7. The CDR3 is 16 residues long. In nucleotides, the CDR3 is TGTGCCAGCAGCTTACTCGGACAGGGGCTTTCCTACGAGCAGTACTTC. This sequence encodes CASSLLGQGLSYEQYF. The whole variable domain, filled in from reference TRBV5-6 and TRBJ2-7, reads DAGVTQSPTHLIKTRGQQVTLRCSPKSGHDTVSWYQQALGQGPQFIFQYYEEEERQRGNFPDRFSGHQFPNYSSELNVNALLLGDSALYLCASSLLGQGLSYEQYFGPGTRLTVT.

The J gene is TRBJ2-1, the V gene TRBV7-9; weak D call: TRBD2 (6 bases). V dropped 5 bases and J dropped 9 bases, with 14 bases sitting between them. CDR3 length: 13 amino acids. Germline assignment: CDR1 SEHNR and CDR2 FQNEAQ (reference sequence). The CDR3 spells CASSLQNGGEQFF. The CDR3, as DNA: TGTGCCAGCAGCCTCCAAAACGGGGGTGAGCAGTTCTTC.

This clone was counted a few times. The chain combines TRBV3-1 (or the pseudogene TRBV3-2) with TRBJ1-1; D may be TRBD1 (6 bases). The CDR3 contains 14 residues. V was trimmed by 4 bases and J by 5 bases, leaving 14 bases between them. Germline CDR1 is LGHDT and CDR2 is YNNKEL (reference sequence). The CDR3 protein is CASSPRGGLTEAFF. CDR3 in DNA: TGTGCCAGCAGCCCCCGGGGGGGGCTTACTGAAGCTTTCTTT.

V gene TRBV12-3 or TRBV12-4 combines with J gene TRBJ1-1; TRBD1 matches 8 bases. Trimming removed 3 bases from V and 4 bases from J; junction bases left unmatched: 1. The CDR3 runs 13 residues. In DNA, the CDR3 is TGTGCCAGCAGTTTCGGACAGGGCACTGAAGCTTTCTTT. Amino acid sequence: CASSFGQGTEAFF.

This clone was detected a few times. The J gene is TRBJ1-1, the V gene TRBV3-1 (or the pseudogene TRBV3-2); TRBD1 is a possible D gene (5 bases). V was pared by 2 bases and J by 0 bases, with 10 bases between. The V gene's germline CDR1 is LGHDT and CDR2 YNNKEL (reference sequence). This CDR3 spans 15 amino acids. The CDR3 nucleotides are TGTGCCAGCAGCCAACGCAGGGCTATGAACACTGAAGCTTTCTTT. Its translation: CASSQRRAMNTEAFF.

The rearrangement links TRBV11-3 to TRBJ1-2; unclear D gene. Trimming cost V 5 bases and J 4 bases, with 20 bases left between them. Germline-derived CDR1 and CDR2 are SGHNT and YENEEA. The CDR3 extends over 16 amino acids. The CDR3 DNA follows: TGTGCCAGCAGCCCTGTGGTGGCTAGCCCGTCCTATGGCTACACCTTC. This sequence encodes CASSPVVASPSYGYTF.

CDR3: CASTEGGGYTEAFF. The CDR3 coding sequence is TGTGCCAGCACCGAAGGGGGCGGGTACACTGAAGCTTTCTTT. This chain links TRBV6-5 with TRBJ1-1, with 7 bases matching TRBD1. J lost 3 bases, V lost 7 bases, and 8 bases had no gene match. In germline, CDR1 is MNHEY, CDR2 SVGAGI. The CDR3 extends over 14 amino acids.

The gene calls are TRBV21-1 and TRBJ2-7; TRBD1 is the table's D call and was not checked against the DNA. TRBV21-1 is termed a pseudogene. This CDR3 is built from 15 residues. Written as DNA, the CDR3 is TGTGCCAGCAGCAAAGCGGGGACAGTCGCCTACGAGCAGTACTTC. As protein: CASSKAGTVAYEQYF.

The chain has TRBV19 and TRBJ1-1, with 10 bases fitting TRBD1. The CDR3 covers 15 residues. Germline trimming cut 5 bases from V and 4 bases from J; bases unmatched to any gene: 7. CDR1 and CDR2 from the germline V gene are LNHDA and SQIVND (reference sequence). The CDR3 DNA reads as TGTGCCAGTAGTGGGGACAGGGGCATGAGCACTGAAGCTTTCTTT. It specifies CASSGDRGMSTEAFF.

The gene calls are TRBV5-1 and TRBJ2-3; TRBD1 agrees at 8 bases. J gave up 3 bases and V 5 bases, and 2 bases lay outside the gene matches. The CDR3 has 13 amino acids. Germline V CDR1 and CDR2: SGHRS, YFSETQ. The CDR3 region is CASRDRATDTQYF. The CDR3 DNA sequence: TGCGCCAGCAGGGACAGGGCTACAGATACGCAGTATTTT.

This clone is a singleton in its sample. The chain combines TRBV2 with TRBJ1-1; a weak D match, TRBD1 (5 bases). Germline loops: CDR1 SNHLY, CDR2 FYNNEI. V lost 6 bases to trimming and J lost 1 base, with 9 bases between them. CDR3 length: 13 amino acids. The DNA for the CDR3 is TGTGCCAGCAGGGGGCAATGGAACACTGAAGCTTTCTTT. Residues: CASRGQWNTEAFF.

V is TRBV27 and J is TRBJ1-6; 7 bases line up with TRBD1. Germline V gives CDR1 MNHEY, CDR2 SMNVEV (reference sequence). Unmatched junction bases numbered 2, after V lost 6 bases and J lost 6 bases. The CDR3 consists of 13 residues. The CDR3 protein is CASRGTVNSPLHF. Here the CDR3 DNA reads TGTGCCAGCAGGGGGACAGTTAATTCACCCCTCCACTTT.

V is TRBV19 and J is TRBJ1-4, with 7 bases that match TRBD1. The CDR3 consists of 14 residues. Trimming at V came to 3 bases and at J to 4 bases, leaving 2 bases not matched to a gene. CDR1 is LNHDA, CDR2 SQIVND, per germline (reference sequence). CDR3 loop: CASSIGTVNEKLFF. CDR3 coding DNA: TGTGCCAGTAGTATCGGGACAGTTAATGAAAAACTGTTTTTT.

This chain connects TRBV4-3 to TRBJ2-1; D may be TRBD2 (5 bases). Between the trimmed V and J ends, which lost 6 bases and 2 bases, there was a span of 14 bases. The CDR3 runs 15 residues. Germline loops: CDR1 LGHNA, CDR2 YSLEER. The CDR3, as DNA: TGCGCCAGCAGTCCGCGGCTAGCCACCTACAATGAGCAGTTCTTC. Its translation: CASSPRLATYNEQFF.

This chain connects TRBV6-5 to TRBJ1-1; D call uncertain. This CDR3 comprises 16 residues. With 4 bases removed from V and 0 bases from J, the gap between germline ends came to 15 bases. CDR1 and CDR2 from the germline V gene are MNHEY and SVGAGI. The CDR3 is CASSSRERSLNTEAFF. The CDR3 bases are TGTGCCAGCAGTTCACGGGAACGGAGCCTGAACACTGAAGCTTTCTTT.

The CDR3 protein is CASSLAQSVDEQYF. Here the CDR3 DNA reads TGTGCCAGCAGCTTGGCTCAGTCTGTGGACGAGCAGTACTTC. V and J are TRBV5-4 and TRBJ2-7; no clear D gene. Germline V CDR1 and CDR2: SGHNT, YYREEE (reference sequence). CDR3 length: 14 amino acids. Trimming stripped 0 bases from V and 5 bases from J, with 12 bases between.

V usage is TRBV5-5 and J usage is TRBJ2-3; D possibly corresponds to TRBD1 (6 bases). The V and J ends lost 1 base and 1 base respectively, with 10 bases between them. Germline V lookup: CDR1 SGHKS, CDR2 YYEKEE (reference sequence). The CDR3 extends over 15 amino acids. Written as DNA, the CDR3 is TGTGCCAGCAGCTTGTGGGGGCGAGGCACAGATACGCAGTATTTT. Protein: CASSLWGRGTDTQYF.

This chain uses TRBV19 with TRBJ2-1, with D maybe TRBD2 (6 bases). The CDR3 is 13 amino acids. V was pared by 6 bases and J by 2 bases, with 8 bases between. Germline-derived CDR1 and CDR2 are LNHDA and SQIVND (reference sequence). CDR3 residues: CASSWGAYNEQFF. CDR3 nucleotides: TGTGCCAGTAGCTGGGGGGCCTACAATGAGCAGTTCTTC.

The CDR3 sequence is CASSKMRTVLNEKLFF. CDR3 nucleotides: TGTGCCAGCAGCAAAATGCGTACAGTATTGAATGAAAAACTGTTTTTT. The chain combines TRBV21-1 with TRBJ1-4; the listed D gene, TRBD1, was not tested against the DNA. TRBV21-1 constitutes a pseudogene. The CDR3 is 16 amino acids.

The chain couples TRBV11-3 to TRBJ2-7; weak D call: TRBD1 (5 bases). Per germline, CDR1 SGHNT and CDR2 YENEEA. V was pared by 1 base and J by 0 bases, with 10 bases between. CDR3 length: 15 residues. In DNA, the CDR3 is TGTGCCAGCAGCTTAGCTTCTGGGGCCTCCTACGAGCAGTACTTC. Translating it yields CASSLASGASYEQYF.

This clone was found once. V usage is TRBV3-1 (or the pseudogene TRBV3-2) and J usage is TRBJ1-1, with TRBD1 matching 8 bases. CDR3 length: 13 residues. Trimming at V came to 5 bases and at J to 4 bases, leaving 3 bases not matched to a gene. Germline assignment: CDR1 LGHDT and CDR2 YNNKEL (reference sequence). CDR3 nucleotides: TGTGCCAGCAGCGTTACAGGGGGCACTGAAGCTTTCTTT. Protein sequence: CASSVTGGTEAFF.